This entry features one T cell receptor (beta chain) sequence. In the original processing: Reference gene primers were amplified, and this amplification served to estimate nucleated cell counts. Measured with immunoSEQ multiplex PCR; TCRdb has only the in-frame clones, and not every one. For V, J and clone size, that table is used; D and trimming come from the DNA. Among around 480,000 clones listed, around 89% were seen once. This entry belongs to a study of blood T cell repertoires in COVID-19. Study details: Samples of COVID-19 (acute and convalescent) were obtained from the United States, Italy and Spain. PBMCs, B-cell-depleted T cells, or T cells were the source of the cDNA or gDNA that made up the material.

Seattle-derived patients entered the study during active infection and were followed longitudinally. This CDR3 has 14 residues. CDR1 SGHNT and CDR2 YYREEE come from the germline V gene (reference sequence). V was shortened by 4 bases and J by 7 bases, with 15 bases between the two germline ends. The sample was peripheral blood. The genes are TRBV5-4 and TRBJ2-1, with D tentatively TRBD1 (7 bases). The sequence came from a woman aged 45-60 years with COVID-19, enrolled during active disease. In DNA form, the CDR3 reads TGTGCCAGCAGCCAAAAACAGGGGAGGAATGAGCAGTTCTTC. Amino acid sequence: CASSQKQGRNEQFF.